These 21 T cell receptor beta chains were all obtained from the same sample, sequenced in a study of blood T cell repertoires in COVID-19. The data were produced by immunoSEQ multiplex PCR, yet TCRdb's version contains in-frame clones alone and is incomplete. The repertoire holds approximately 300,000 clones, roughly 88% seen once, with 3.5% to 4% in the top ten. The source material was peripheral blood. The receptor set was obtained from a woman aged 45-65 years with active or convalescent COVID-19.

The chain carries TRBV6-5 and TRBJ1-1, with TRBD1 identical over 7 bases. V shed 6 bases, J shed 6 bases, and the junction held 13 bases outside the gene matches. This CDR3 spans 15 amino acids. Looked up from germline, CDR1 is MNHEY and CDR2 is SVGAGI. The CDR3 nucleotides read TGTGCCAGCAGAGGAGACAGGGTCACGGGGCCTGAAGCTTTCTTT. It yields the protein CASRGDRVTGPEAFF.

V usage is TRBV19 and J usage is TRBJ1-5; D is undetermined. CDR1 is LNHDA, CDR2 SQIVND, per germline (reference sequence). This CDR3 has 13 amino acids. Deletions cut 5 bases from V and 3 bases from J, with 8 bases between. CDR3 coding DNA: TGTGCCAGTAGTGGAGAGATCAATCAGCCCCAGCATTTT. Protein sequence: CASSGEINQPQHF.

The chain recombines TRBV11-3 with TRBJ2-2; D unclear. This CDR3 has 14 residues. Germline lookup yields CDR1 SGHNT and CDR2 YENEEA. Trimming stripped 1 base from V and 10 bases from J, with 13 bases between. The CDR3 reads CASSLASISQELFF. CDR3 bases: TGTGCCAGCAGCTTAGCCTCTATCTCTCAGGAGCTGTTTTTT. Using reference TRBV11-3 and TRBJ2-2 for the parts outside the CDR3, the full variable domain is EAGVVQSPRYKIIEKKQPVAFWCNPISGHNTLYWYLQNLGQGPELLIRYENEEAVDDSQLPKDRFSAERLKGVDSTLKIQPAELGDSAVYLCASSLASISQELFFGEGSRLTVL.

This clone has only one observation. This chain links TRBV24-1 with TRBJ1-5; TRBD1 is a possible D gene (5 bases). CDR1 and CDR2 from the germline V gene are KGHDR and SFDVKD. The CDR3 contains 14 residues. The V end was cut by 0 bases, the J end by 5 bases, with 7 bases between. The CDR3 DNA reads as TGTGCCACCAGTGATTTGTGGGGGGATCAGCCCCAGCATTTT. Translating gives CATSDLWGDQPQHF.

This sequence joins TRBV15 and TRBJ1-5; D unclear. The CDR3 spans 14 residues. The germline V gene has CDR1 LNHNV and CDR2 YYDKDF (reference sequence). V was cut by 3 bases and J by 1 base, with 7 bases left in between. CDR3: CATSSGQSNQPQHF. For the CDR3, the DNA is TGTGCCACCAGCAGTGGGCAGAGCAATCAGCCCCAGCATTTT.

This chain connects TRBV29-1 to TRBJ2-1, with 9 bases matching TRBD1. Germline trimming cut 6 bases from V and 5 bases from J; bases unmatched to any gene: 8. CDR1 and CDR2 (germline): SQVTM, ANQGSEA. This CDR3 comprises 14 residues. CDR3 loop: CSVDRDRDDNEQFF. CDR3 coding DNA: TGCAGCGTGGACCGGGACAGGGATGACAATGAGCAGTTCTTC.

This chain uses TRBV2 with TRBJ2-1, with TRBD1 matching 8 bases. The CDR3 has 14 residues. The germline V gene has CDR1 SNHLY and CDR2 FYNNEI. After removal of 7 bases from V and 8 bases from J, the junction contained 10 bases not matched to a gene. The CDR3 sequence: CASTEGRGLDEQFF. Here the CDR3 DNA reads TGTGCCAGCACTGAGGGCAGGGGGCTAGATGAGCAGTTCTTC.

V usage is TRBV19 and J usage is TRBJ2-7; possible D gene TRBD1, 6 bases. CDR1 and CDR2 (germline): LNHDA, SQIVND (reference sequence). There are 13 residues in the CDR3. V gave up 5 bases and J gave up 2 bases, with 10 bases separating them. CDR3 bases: TGTGCCAGTAGTCCAGGACAGACCTACGAGCAGTACTTC. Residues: CASSPGQTYEQYF.

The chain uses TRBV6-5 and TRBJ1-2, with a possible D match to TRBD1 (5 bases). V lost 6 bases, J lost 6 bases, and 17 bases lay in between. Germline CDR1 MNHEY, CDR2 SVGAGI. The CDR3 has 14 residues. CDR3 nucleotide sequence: TGTGCCAGCAGAAGGCAGGGCCTACAGAATGGCTACACCTTC. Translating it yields CASRRQGLQNGYTF.

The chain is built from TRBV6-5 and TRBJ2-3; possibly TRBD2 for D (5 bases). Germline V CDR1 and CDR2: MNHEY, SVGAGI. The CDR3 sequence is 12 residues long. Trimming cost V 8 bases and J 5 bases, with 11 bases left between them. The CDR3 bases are TGTGCCAGCGGGAGATGGATAGATACGCAGTATTTT. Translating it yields CASGRWIDTQYF.

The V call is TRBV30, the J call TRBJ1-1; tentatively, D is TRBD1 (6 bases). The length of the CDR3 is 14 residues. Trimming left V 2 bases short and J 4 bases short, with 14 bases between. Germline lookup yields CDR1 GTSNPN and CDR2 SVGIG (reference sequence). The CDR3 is CAWSKTGSGTEAFF. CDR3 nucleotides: TGTGCCTGGAGTAAAACAGGGTCGGGCACTGAAGCTTTCTTT.

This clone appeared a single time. This CDR3 reads CASSPIRLTGYEQFF. DNA of the CDR3: TGTGCCAGCTCACCAATAAGGTTGACAGGGTATGAGCAGTTCTTC. This chain joins TRBV18 and TRBJ2-1, with 7 bases aligning to TRBD1. The CDR3 consists of 15 residues. Germline V gene sequence: CDR1 KGHSH, CDR2 LQKENI. The J segment lost 8 bases and the V segment lost 2 bases, leaving 9 bases of the junction unmatched.

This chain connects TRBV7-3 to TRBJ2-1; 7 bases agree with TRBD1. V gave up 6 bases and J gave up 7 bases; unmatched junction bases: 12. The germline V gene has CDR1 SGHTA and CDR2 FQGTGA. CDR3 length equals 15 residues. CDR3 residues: CASRSTEGAWNEQFF. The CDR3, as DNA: TGTGCCAGCAGGTCAACTGAGGGGGCCTGGAATGAGCAGTTCTTC.

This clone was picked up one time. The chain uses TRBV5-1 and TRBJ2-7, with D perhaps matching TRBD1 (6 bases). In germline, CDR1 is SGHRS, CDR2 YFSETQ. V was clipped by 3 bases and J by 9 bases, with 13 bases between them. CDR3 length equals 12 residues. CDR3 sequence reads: CASSWEQGGQYF. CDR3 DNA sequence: TGCGCCAGCAGCTGGGAACAGGGTGGGCAGTACTTC.

For the CDR3, the DNA is TGTGCCAGCAGTTACCGCCGAGGGTCCCCCACAGATACGCAGTATTTT. Its protein product is CASSYRRGSPTDTQYF. The gene calls are TRBV6-5 and TRBJ2-3, with D possibly matching TRBD2 (5 bases). The V end was cut by 2 bases, the J end by 2 bases, with 14 bases between. This CDR3 contains 16 residues. CDR1 is MNHEY and CDR2 is SVGAGI in the germline V gene.

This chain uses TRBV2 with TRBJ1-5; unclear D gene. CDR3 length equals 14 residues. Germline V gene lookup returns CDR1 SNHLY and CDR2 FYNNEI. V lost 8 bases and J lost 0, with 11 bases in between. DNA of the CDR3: TGTGCCAGCGTGCCTGGCAATAGCAATCAGCCCCAGCATTTT. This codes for CASVPGNSNQPQHF.

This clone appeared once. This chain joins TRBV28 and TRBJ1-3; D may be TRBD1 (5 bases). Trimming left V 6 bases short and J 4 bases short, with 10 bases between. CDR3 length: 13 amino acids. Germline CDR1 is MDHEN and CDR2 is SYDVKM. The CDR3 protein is CASSQGAGNTIYF. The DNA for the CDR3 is TGTGCCAGCAGCCAGGGTGCAGGAAACACCATATATTTT.

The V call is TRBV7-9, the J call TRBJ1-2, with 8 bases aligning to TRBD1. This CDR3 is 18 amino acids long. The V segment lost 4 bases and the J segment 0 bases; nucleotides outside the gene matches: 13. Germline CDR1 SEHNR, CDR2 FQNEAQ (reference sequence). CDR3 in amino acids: CASSSFTGGRIANYGYTF. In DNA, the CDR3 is TGTGCCAGCAGCTCGTTTACAGGGGGGCGAATTGCTAACTATGGCTACACCTTC.

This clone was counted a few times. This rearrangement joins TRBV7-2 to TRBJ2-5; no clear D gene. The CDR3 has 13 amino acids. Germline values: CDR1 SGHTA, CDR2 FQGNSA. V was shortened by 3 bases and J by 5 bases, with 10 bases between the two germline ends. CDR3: CASSFSGHETQYF. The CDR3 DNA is TGTGCCAGCAGCTTCTCAGGTCACGAGACCCAGTACTTC.

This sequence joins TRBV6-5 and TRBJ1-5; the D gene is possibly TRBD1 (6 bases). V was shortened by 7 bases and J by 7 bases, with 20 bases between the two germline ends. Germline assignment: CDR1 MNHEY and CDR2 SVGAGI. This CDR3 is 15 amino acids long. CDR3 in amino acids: CASNSPLGGRQPQHF. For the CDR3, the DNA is TGTGCCAGCAACTCCCCTTTAGGGGGACGACAGCCCCAGCATTTT.

CDR3 coding DNA: TGTGCCAGCAGGACTGTCGGTAAGGGGACAGATACGCAGTATTTT. This sequence encodes CASRTVGKGTDTQYF. The J gene is TRBJ2-3, the V gene TRBV27; D might be TRBD1 (5 bases). The CDR3 is 15 amino acids. Germline V lookup: CDR1 MNHEY, CDR2 SMNVEV (reference sequence). V lost 6 bases and J lost 3, with 16 bases in between.